This T cell receptor beta chain was obtained from a study of blood T cell repertoires in COVID-19 (dated by TCRdb to about 2020). Regarding the complete study: Samples covering the acute and convalescent phases of COVID-19 were provided by collaborators in the United States, Italy and Spain. The prospective study material was composed of cDNA or gDNA derived from T cells, B-cell-depleted T cells, or PBMCs. Subjects who had been exposed to COVID-19, were actively infected with it, or had recovered from it provided the deeply sampled blood TCRbeta repertoires that made up the dataset. The repertoires were released in a freely available public database meant as a resource for research on the immune response to SARS-CoV-2. Samples were obtained from the ongoing ImmuneRACE study (first 160 participants) and from 1,254 subjects provided by 6 global collaborators. Sample metadata almost always included a de-identified subject ID, COVID-19 status, age in years and sex. Where available, HLA class I and class II types were taken from metadata supplied by the sample provider and were not determined by assay-based typing. General findings and caveats noted by the study authors: The quantity of clinical and demographic metadata differed by source and by participant and was supplied without curation.

To note about this clone: There is no known antigen for this receptor. Nothing much larger sits one base from this clone, and base qualities are not available.

Relative to germline, V is 3 bases shorter and J is 11 bases shorter, with 16 bases between their ends. From its cysteine to its phenylalanine, the CDR3 spans 13 amino acids. Only CDR3 DNA remains: 39 bases, in frame from the first base. In the germline V gene, CDR1 corresponds to SGHDN and CDR2 to FVKESK. TCRbeta CDR3 regions were amplified from genomic DNA by means of the immunoSEQ Assay, a bias-controlled multiplex PCR. In the paper's pipeline: Within the assay, amplification of reference gene primers was used to estimate how many nucleated cells each sample contained. To quantify the absolute abundance of each unique TCRbeta CDR3 rearrangement, sequence reads were collapsed and filtered. For each sample, productive Simpson clonality was calculated as the square root of Simpson's diversity index across productive rearrangements. TCRdb mirrors the immuneACCESS table, restricted to in-frame sequences. Some clones are absent from its copies; in checked studies, under half trace to an unresolved V gene, and the reason for the others is unknown. The V and J calls and clone size come from that table; D and trimming were worked out from the DNA. This sample lists about 140,000 clones; around 73% were detected once. Approximately 9% of the sample comes from the top ten.

Whole blood was collected in K2EDTA tubes by collaborating institutions according to the institutions' own protocols. For TCRbeta analysis, collaborator samples were shipped as frozen whole blood, as isolated PBMCs, or as DNA extracted from either sample type. The V and J genes are TRBV14 and TRBJ1-2; a weak D assignment points to TRBD1 (5 bases agree). Source material: peripheral blood. The sequence was collected from a woman aged 45-65 years with active or convalescent COVID-19. The CDR3 is CASSQKVRTSYTF. The base sequence is TGTGCCAGCAGCCAGAAAGTCCGGACAAGTTACACCTTC. The full variable domain, with segments outside the CDR3 supplied by the reference TRBV14 and TRBJ1-2 proteins, appears as EAGVTQFPSHSVIEKGQTVTLRCDPISGHDNLYWYRRVMGKEIKFLLHFVKESKQDESGMPNNRFLAERTGGTYSTLKVQPAELEDSGVYFCASSQKVRTSYTFGSGTRLTVV.